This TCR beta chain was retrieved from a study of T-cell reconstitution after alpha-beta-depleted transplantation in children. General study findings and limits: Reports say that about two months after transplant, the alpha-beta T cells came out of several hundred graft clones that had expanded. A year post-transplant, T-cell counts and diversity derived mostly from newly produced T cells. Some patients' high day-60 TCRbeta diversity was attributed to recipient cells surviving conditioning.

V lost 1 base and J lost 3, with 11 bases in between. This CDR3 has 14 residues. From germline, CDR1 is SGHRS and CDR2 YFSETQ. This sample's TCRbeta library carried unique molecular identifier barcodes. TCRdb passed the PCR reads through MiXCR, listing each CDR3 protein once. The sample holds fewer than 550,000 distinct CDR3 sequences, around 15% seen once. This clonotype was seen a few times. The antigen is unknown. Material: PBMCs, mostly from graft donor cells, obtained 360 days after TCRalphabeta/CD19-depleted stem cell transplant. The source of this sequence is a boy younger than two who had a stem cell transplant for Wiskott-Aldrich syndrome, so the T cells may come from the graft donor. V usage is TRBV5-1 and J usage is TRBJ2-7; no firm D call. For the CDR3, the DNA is TGCGCCAGCAGCTTGTTTGCCAGCCTCTACGAGCAGTACTTC. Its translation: CASSLFASLYEQYF. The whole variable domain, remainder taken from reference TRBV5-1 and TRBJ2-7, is KAGVTQTPRYLIKTRGQQVTLSCSPISGHRSVSWYQQTPGQGLQFLFEYFSETQRNKGNFPGRFSGRQFSNSRSEMNVSTLELGDSALYLCASSLFASLYEQYFGPGTRLTVT.